The rows below give T cell receptor beta chains drawn from one sample of a study of blood T cell repertoires in COVID-19. The repertoire was sequenced with immunoSEQ multiplex PCR; TCRdb's copy has only in-frame clones and lacks some. The profile covers over 110,000 clones, with roughly 79% appearing a single time and about 2% taken by the ten largest. The specimen was peripheral blood. Every receptor here comes from a woman in her fifties or sixties with acute or convalescent COVID-19. Both conserved end residues are part of each CDR3. The D gene is left open where the match is weak. Clone sizes are given selectively: once, few, many, or a class where the clone is expanded.

>15|TRBD2|TRBJ2-3|-|TRBV30
CAWRKREKGSDTQYF
TGTGCCTGGAGAAAGCGGGAGAAAGGGTCAGATACGCAGTATTTT
>18|TRBD1|TRBJ2-7|-|TRBV5-3
CARSWESQGAKNSYEQYF
TGTGCCAGAAGCTGGGAGTCACAGGGGGCTAAGAACTCCTACGAGCAGTACTTC
>14|TRBD1|TRBJ2-3|once|TRBV6-5
CASMTGTRTDTQYF
TGTGCCAGCATGACAGGGACACGTACAGATACGCAGTATTTT
>15|-|TRBJ2-1|once|TRBV19
CASRMGSGAWDEQFF
TGTGCCAGTAGAATGGGTAGCGGTGCTTGGGATGAGCAGTTCTTC
>20|-|TRBJ1-5|-|TRBV18
CASSPELSDRLLYSNQPQHF
TGTGCCAGCTCCCCGGAGCTTTCTGACAGGCTTTTATATAGCAATCAGCCCCAGCATTTT
>15|-|TRBJ1-1|-|TRBV5-1
CASSFGQGQNTEAFF
TGCGCCAGCAGCTTCGGGCAGGGACAGAACACTGAAGCTTTCTTT
>14|TRBD1|TRBJ2-7|-|TRBV19
CASSIGTGLHEQYF
TGTGCCAGTAGTATTGGGACAGGGTTGCACGAGCAGTACTTC
>11|-|TRBJ2-5|-|TRBV27
CASSFQKTQYF
TGTGCCAGCAGTTTCCAGAAGACCCAGTACTTC
>16|-|TRBJ2-7|-|TRBV5-1
CASSLSTGNTRYEQYF
TGCGCCAGCAGCCTATCGACAGGAAACACACGCTACGAGCAGTACTTC
>13|-|TRBJ2-3|-|TRBV28
CASSLAVTDTQYF
TGTGCCAGCAGTTTAGCGGTCACAGATACGCAGTATTTT
>17|TRBD1|TRBJ1-5|-|TRBV6-2/TRBV6-3
CASSYSIGQGASKSQHF
TGTGCCAGCAGTTACTCGATTGGACAGGGGGCAAGTAAGTCCCAGCATTTT
>15|TRBD1|TRBJ1-6|-|TRBV27
CASSFSGTGYSPLHF
TGTGCCAGCAGTTTTTCCGGGACAGGTTATTCACCCCTCCACTTT
>16|TRBD2|TRBJ2-1|once|TRBV9
CASSGRLAGAYNEQFF
TGTGCCAGCAGCGGTCGACTAGCGGGAGCCTACAATGAGCAGTTCTTC
>14|-|TRBJ1-1|-|TRBV5-1
CASSRYPGDTEAFF
TGCGCCAGCAGCCGATACCCCGGGGACACTGAAGCTTTCTTT
>14|-|TRBJ1-2|-|TRBV6-5
CASSYSRQGNGYTF
TGTGCCAGCAGTTACTCGAGGCAGGGGAATGGCTACACCTTC
>15|-|TRBJ2-2|-|TRBV5-1
CASSLARTNTGELFF
TGCGCCAGCAGCTTGGCCAGGACGAACACCGGGGAGCTGTTTTTT
>15|TRBD2|TRBJ2-7|once|TRBV6-2/TRBV6-3
CASSFTSGIAYEQYF
TGTGCCAGCAGTTTCACAAGCGGGATTGCCTACGAGCAGTACTTC
>16|TRBD1|TRBJ2-2|-|TRBV4-2
CASSQGDRVETGELFF
TGTGCCAGCAGCCAAGGGGACAGGGTAGAGACCGGGGAGCTGTTTTTT
>15|TRBD2|TRBJ2-3|-|TRBV11-2
CASSIRGSSGDTQYF
TGTGCCAGCAGCATCCGGGGGTCTAGCGGTGATACGCAGTATTTT
>11|-|TRBJ2-2|-|TRBV20-1
CSVTSRGELFF
TGCAGTGTTACCTCGCGCGGGGAGCTGTTTTTT
>17|TRBD1|TRBJ2-1|-|TRBV11-2
CASSPLRGTGRRNEQFF
TGTGCCAGCAGCCCACTTAGGGGGACAGGGCGCAGGAATGAGCAGTTCTTC
>15|-|TRBJ1-5|few|TRBV4-1
CASSQVGDLNQPQHF
TGCGCCAGCAGCCAAGTTGGGGACTTAAATCAGCCCCAGCATTTT
>12|-|TRBJ2-1|few|TRBV28
CASSGWQDEQFF
TGTGCCAGCAGTGGGTGGCAGGATGAGCAGTTCTTC
>15|TRBD2|TRBJ2-1|-|TRBV5-1
CASSLRPSGRGEQFF
TGCGCCAGCAGCCTTAGACCCAGCGGGAGAGGTGAGCAGTTCTTC
>14|-|TRBJ2-7|-|TRBV6-1
CASSDTGVFGEQYF
TGTGCCAGCAGTGATACGGGAGTGTTCGGCGAGCAGTACTTC
>12|-|TRBJ1-1|-|TRBV6-1
CASSEGTAEAFF
TGTGCCAGCAGTGAAGGAACAGCTGAAGCTTTCTTT
>13|-|TRBJ1-3|-|TRBV7-2
CASSLRGGNTIYF
TGTGCCAGCAGCTTAAGGGGTGGAAACACCATATATTTT
>17|TRBD2|TRBJ2-2|-|TRBV6-4
CASSDSGLAGGIGELFF
TGTGCCAGCAGTGACTCCGGACTAGCGGGAGGCATCGGGGAGCTGTTTTTT
>13|-|TRBJ2-3|-|TRBV30
CAWSTEGTDTQYF
TGTGCCTGGAGTACTGAAGGCACAGATACGCAGTATTTT
>17|TRBD2|TRBJ2-2|few|TRBV27
CASSSPRLAQNTGELFF
TGTGCCAGCAGTTCCCCCCGACTAGCTCAGAACACCGGGGAGCTGTTTTTT
>14|-|TRBJ2-1|-|TRBV10-2
CASEGRGGYNEQFF
TGCGCCAGCGAAGGAAGGGGGGGGTACAATGAGCAGTTCTTC
>14|-|TRBJ1-5|-|TRBV24-1
CATSDLDSFQPQHF
TGTGCCACCAGTGATTTGGACAGTTTTCAGCCCCAGCATTTT
>15|TRBD2|TRBJ2-7|few|TRBV7-3
CASSQSGGRSYEQYF
TGTGCCAGCAGCCAAAGTGGCGGGAGGTCCTACGAGCAGTACTTC
>14|TRBD1|TRBJ1-5|-|TRBV30
CAWSPGQGDQPQHF
TGTGCCTGGAGCCCGGGACAGGGAGATCAGCCCCAGCATTTT
>16|TRBD1|TRBJ2-7|-|TRBV3-1/TRBV3-2
CASSQALPGQGSQQYF
TGTGCCAGCAGCCAAGCGCTACCGGGACAGGGTAGCCAGCAGTACTTC
>15|-|TRBJ1-5|-|TRBV19
CASSSRTANYQPQHF
TGTGCCAGTAGCTCTAGGACAGCCAACTATCAGCCCCAGCATTTT